This entry is about one TCR beta chain. The same CDR3 is also encoded by other DNA sequences in this sample. The data were obtained in a study of shared clonotypes between healthy human individuals. Using immunoSEQ multiplex PCR, the repertoire was profiled, and TCRdb retains in-frame clones only, with some absent. The sample consists of millions of clones, 93% of them appearing once. This CDR3 has 14 amino acids. Trimming at V came to 1 base and at J to 4 bases, leaving 1 base not matched to a gene. CDR1 and CDR2 (germline): SGHVS, FQNEAQ. Sequences were obtained from naive CD4+ T cells from PBMCs. Subset described: CD45RA+ positively selected. This clonotype was sampled from a man aged 18 to 35 in good health. Some clones in this sample may be carry-over from other donors' samples. J is TRBJ2-5 and V is TRBV7-8; 9 bases align to TRBD1. Here the CDR3 reads CASSLDRGRETQYF. In nucleotides, the CDR3 is TGTGCCAGCAGCTTAGACAGGGGGCGAGAGACCCAGTACTTC.